These 16 T cell receptor beta chains share one sample of origin, sequenced in a study of type 1 regulatory T cells. Using its own MiXCR run on the reads, TCRdb lists one record per CDR3 protein. The sample comprises roughly 25,000 distinct CDR3 sequences, 72% of which are singletons, and 11% to 15% rests with the top ten. Their cognate antigens are unknown. The sequenced sample was cultured T cells, either the whole culture or a sorted T cell fraction (not recorded which). Subset noted: Tr1-enriched cell product generated in vitro against host alloantigens. The receptor source for this set is a human donor in good health.

The chain carries TRBV20-1 and TRBJ2-3, with 10 bases aligning to TRBD2. The junction had 4 bases not matched to a gene; V was cut back by 1 base and J by 3 bases. Germline V gene data show CDR1 as DFQATT and CDR2 as SNEGSKA (reference sequence). This CDR3 comprises 15 residues. CDR3 nucleotide sequence: TGCAGTGCTAGAGCCGGGACTAGCGCAACAGATACGCAGTATTTT. It translates to CSARAGTSATDTQYF.

This chain links TRBV5-8 with TRBJ2-7; a weak D match, TRBD2 (5 bases). The germline V and J ends were trimmed by 1 base and 4 bases, with 12 bases remaining between them. The V gene's germline CDR1 is SGHTS and CDR2 YDEGEE. This CDR3 has 14 amino acids. The CDR3 DNA sequence: TGTGCCAGCAGCTTGCGGCCAGGCGGGTACGAGCAGTACTTC. Translating it yields CASSLRPGGYEQYF. The variable domain in full, completed from reference TRBV5-8 and TRBJ2-7, reads EAGVTQSPTHLIKTRGQQATLRCSPISGHTSVYWYQQALGLGLQFLLWYDEGEERNRGNFPPRFSGRQFPNYSSELNVNALELEDSALYLCASSLRPGGYEQYFGPGTRLTVT.

The J gene is TRBJ1-1, the V gene TRBV29-1; 9 nucleotides agree with TRBD1. V trimming: 8 bases; J trimming: 6 bases; junction bases outside the gene matches: 10. The CDR3 covers 13 residues. Germline CDR1 and CDR2: SQVTM and ANQGSEA. CDR3 nucleotide sequence: TGCAGCACCTCAACGGGACAGGGTGCTGAAGCTTTCTTT. It yields the protein CSTSTGQGAEAFF.

The chain joins TRBV6-2 or TRBV6-3 to TRBJ2-1; 9 nucleotides align to TRBD2. The CDR3 is 16 amino acids. The ends lost 0 bases at V and 7 bases at J; junction bases unmatched: 7. CDR1 MNHEY and CDR2 SVGEGT come from the germline V gene. CDR3 sequence: CASSYSRAGGLNEQFF. As DNA, the CDR3 is TGTGCCAGCAGTTACTCGAGGGCGGGGGGGCTTAATGAGCAGTTCTTC.

The chain employs TRBV7-9 and TRBJ2-1; D unresolved. Germline V gives CDR1 SEHNR, CDR2 FQNEAQ (reference sequence). CDR3 length equals 15 residues. V was trimmed by 4 bases and J by 2 bases, leaving 12 bases between them. The CDR3 is CASSSDGWTYNEQFF. CDR3 nucleotides: TGTGCCAGCAGCTCGGACGGCTGGACCTACAATGAGCAGTTCTTC.

This chain joins TRBV5-6 and TRBJ2-1, with 11 bases fitting TRBD2. CDR1 and CDR2 (germline): SGHDT, YYEEEE. After removal of 4 bases from V and 5 bases from J, the junction contained 8 bases not matched to a gene. The CDR3 extends over 16 amino acids. CDR3 bases: TGTGCCAGCAGCCTTCCGGGACTAGCGGCCAACAATGAGCAGTTCTTC. This translates into CASSLPGLAANNEQFF.

This clonotype has a handful of counts. The chain combines TRBV6-2 or TRBV6-3 with TRBJ1-1; TRBD1 matches at 7 bases. CDR1 is MNHEY, CDR2 SVGEGT, per germline. CDR3 size: 15 residues. V dropped 5 bases and J dropped 1; count of bases not matched to a gene: 7. The CDR3 loop is CASSRAGTENTEAFF. Written as DNA, the CDR3 is TGTGCCAGCAGTCGCGCCGGGACAGAGAACACTGAAGCTTTCTTT.

This clonotype showed up just a few times. The CDR3 region has the DNA TGCAGTGCTAGAGCGACAGGGGTGAACACTGAAGCTTTCTTT. Residues: CSARATGVNTEAFF. V usage is TRBV20-1 and J usage is TRBJ1-1, with 8 bases aligning to TRBD1. Germline values: CDR1 DFQATT, CDR2 SNEGSKA (reference sequence). The CDR3 sequence is 14 residues long. Trimming at V came to 1 base and at J to 0 bases, leaving 1 base not matched to a gene.

Regarding this clonotype: A read error may produce the germline difference seen at one junction end. The V call is TRBV7-9, the J call TRBJ2-7; 8 nucleotides line up with TRBD2. Looked up from germline, CDR1 is SEHNR and CDR2 is FQNEAQ (reference sequence). The CDR3 has 14 residues. The CDR3 region is CASSLAGPSYEQYF. In nucleotides, the CDR3 is TGTGCCAGCAGTTTAGCGGGGCCCTCCTACGAGCAGTACTTC.

This rearrangement joins TRBV2 to TRBJ2-1, with 9 bases identical to TRBD2. Per the germline V gene, CDR1 is SNHLY and CDR2 is FYNNEI. With 5 bases clipped from V and 4 bases from J, the junction kept 6 bases outside the gene matches. This CDR3 has 15 amino acids. The CDR3 region is CASSQSGGLYNEQFF. CDR3 DNA: TGTGCCAGCAGTCAAAGCGGGGGGCTATACAATGAGCAGTTCTTC.

With respect to this clonotype: At one of its ends the junction is not consistent with the germline gene, which may arise from a read error. The chain couples TRBV20-1 to TRBJ1-1, with no clear D. CDR3 length equals 13 residues. Germline CDR1 is DFQATT and CDR2 is SNEGSKA (reference sequence). The CDR3 DNA is TGCAGTGCTAGTCCGAGGATGAACACTGAAGCCTTCTTT. It encodes CSASPRMNTEAFF.

The chain recombines TRBV27 with TRBJ2-3; TRBD2 matches 10 bases. Germline V gene data show CDR1 as MNHEY and CDR2 as SMNVEV (reference sequence). This CDR3 comprises 15 residues. V lost 3 bases, J lost 4 bases, and 4 bases stayed unmatched. The CDR3 region is CASSFRAGGADTQYF. The CDR3, as DNA: TGTGCCAGCAGTTTTCGAGCGGGGGGGGCAGATACGCAGTATTTT.

The chain couples TRBV2 to TRBJ1-1; 7 positions match TRBD1. The V gene's germline CDR1 is SNHLY and CDR2 FYNNEI. The junction had 9 bases not matched to a gene; V was cut back by 6 bases and J by 5 bases. CDR3 length equals 14 residues. CDR3 region: CASRIQGIGTEAFF. The CDR3 bases are TGTGCCAGCAGGATACAGGGGATTGGGACTGAAGCTTTCTTT.

The rearrangement uses TRBV30 and TRBJ2-7; D remains ambiguous. This CDR3 spans 12 amino acids. V was shortened by 5 bases and J by 6 bases, with 14 bases between the two germline ends. CDR1 is GTSNPN, CDR2 SVGIG, per germline (reference sequence). CDR3 in amino acids: CAWETSSIEQYF. CDR3 sequence (DNA): TGTGCCTGGGAGACAAGTTCGATCGAGCAGTACTTC.

This clonotype was observed once. The rearrangement uses TRBV12-3 or TRBV12-4 and TRBJ1-4; D gene ambiguous. This CDR3 has 14 amino acids. Deletions cut 5 bases from V and 7 bases from J, with 14 bases between. CDR3 bases: TGTGCCAGCAGTCCCTCGGGAGCGGGTGAAAAACTGTTTTTT. As protein: CASSPSGAGEKLFF.

The chain employs TRBV18 and TRBJ2-5, with 9 bases identical to TRBD1. The length of the CDR3 is 14 residues. Germline V gene sequence: CDR1 KGHSH, CDR2 LQKENI. After removal of 4 bases from V and 2 bases from J, the junction contained 2 bases not matched to a gene. The CDR3 loop reads CASSLGQGQETQYF. The CDR3 DNA reads TGTGCCAGCTCACTAGGACAGGGGCAAGAGACCCAGTACTTC.